One and the same sample provided the 9 T cell receptor beta chains below, sequenced in a study of blood T cell repertoires in COVID-19. Some clones are missing from TCRdb's copy, which holds only in-frame ones; the method was immunoSEQ multiplex PCR. The sample lists around 160,000 clones, roughly 80% occurring once. What was sequenced was peripheral blood. Receptors were obtained from a human donor in a cohort sampled during active COVID-19.

The chain couples TRBV29-1 to TRBJ1-3; possibly TRBD1 for D (6 bases). The CDR3 sequence is 14 residues long. CDR1 is SQVTM, CDR2 ANQGSEA, per germline. The V gene lost 6 bases and the J gene lost 3 bases, with 15 bases spanning the gap. CDR3 nucleotides: TGCAGCGTCGAATTGGGGGCCGGTGGAAACACCATATATTTT. Translation gives CSVELGAGGNTIYF.

As DNA, the CDR3 is TGTGCCAGCAGTGCCGCCGGGGTAGCGGGGGTAGTCTACGAGCAGTACTTC. Translation: CASSAAGVAGVVYEQYF. V is TRBV28 and J is TRBJ2-7; the match to TRBD2 covers 9 bases. Trimming took 5 bases from V and 3 from J; bases not matched to a gene: 14. CDR1 and CDR2 (germline): MDHEN, SYDVKM. The CDR3 is 17 amino acids.

The chain has TRBV5-4 and TRBJ1-6, with D hard to call. CDR3 length: 15 residues. CDR1 is SGHNT, CDR2 YYREEE, per germline (reference sequence). The ends were cut back, 5 bases at V and 3 bases at J, with 12 bases in the middle. This chain's CDR3 is CASSRNRGYNSPLHF. As DNA, the CDR3 is TGTGCCAGCAGTAGAAACCGGGGCTATAATTCACCCCTCCACTTT.

The V gene is TRBV10-3, the J gene TRBJ1-2; D gene ambiguous. Germline assignment: CDR1 ENHRY and CDR2 SYGVKD. The CDR3 extends over 13 amino acids. The V end lost 2 bases, the J end lost 2 bases, and 6 bases lay between the germline ends. Here the CDR3 reads CAISEDMNYGYTF. CDR3 DNA sequence: TGTGCCATCAGTGAGGACATGAACTATGGCTACACCTTC.

The rearrangement links TRBV6-6 to TRBJ2-5, with D tentatively TRBD2 (5 bases). This CDR3 comprises 16 residues. Germline values: CDR1 MNHNY, CDR2 SVGAGI (reference sequence). Between the trimmed V and J ends, which lost 2 bases and 7 bases, there was a span of 20 bases. CDR3 region: CASSYPQVRDRGTQYF. The CDR3 DNA reads TGTGCCAGCAGTTACCCCCAAGTCCGGGATAGAGGGACCCAGTACTTC.

This rearrangement joins TRBV30 to TRBJ2-7; 8 bases match TRBD1. The CDR3 spans 13 residues. Germline V gene data show CDR1 as GTSNPN and CDR2 as SVGIG (reference sequence). V dropped 6 bases and J dropped 2; count of bases not matched to a gene: 6. Here the CDR3 reads CACDRGTTYEQYF. The CDR3 DNA follows: TGTGCCTGTGACAGGGGTACCACCTACGAGCAGTACTTC.

This chain uses TRBV6-2 or TRBV6-3 with TRBJ1-1; 12 nucleotides line up with TRBD1. The CDR3 has 16 residues. Germline assignment: CDR1 MNHEY and CDR2 SVGEGT. Losses at the gene ends were 6 bases for V and 3 bases for J; bases not matched to a gene: 8. The CDR3 here is CASSRPGTGGHTEAFF. The CDR3 coding sequence is TGTGCCAGCAGCCGTCCCGGGACAGGGGGCCACACTGAAGCTTTCTTT.

The CDR3 loop reads CASTSFTGGHSPLHF. The CDR3 DNA reads as TGTGCCAGTACCTCGTTTACGGGGGGACATTCACCCCTCCACTTT. The J gene is TRBJ1-6, the V gene TRBV19; TRBD1 might be the D (5 bases). The CDR3 length is 15 residues. In germline, CDR1 is LNHDA, CDR2 SQIVND (reference sequence). V lost 7 bases, J lost 8 bases, and 18 bases lay in between.

The chain carries TRBV7-2 and TRBJ1-2; 9 bases map to TRBD1. V dropped 5 bases and J dropped 5; count of bases not matched to a gene: 6. The CDR3 contains 14 residues. Germline V CDR1 and CDR2: SGHTA, FQGNSA. The DNA for the CDR3 is TGTGCCAGCAGCAGATGGACAGGGGAGTATGGCTACACCTTC. This codes for CASSRWTGEYGYTF.